Listed below are T cell receptor beta chains from one sample, sequenced in a study of blood T cell repertoires in COVID-19. Libraries were prepared by immunoSEQ multiplex PCR; TCRdb keeps only in-frame clonotypes and omits some of them. The sample lists about 140,000 clones, 85% to 90% seen once, with approximately 10% in the top ten. Specimen: peripheral blood. These receptors were collected from a woman older than 75 with acute or convalescent COVID-19. CDR3s include the opening cysteine and the closing phenylalanine or tryptophan. The order of the fields is CDR3 protein, clone size, D gene, V gene, J gene. D genes are given only for firm matches. A row's size may be missing; if present it is once, few, many or a size class.

CAWSAGTTYSGNTIYF,.,.,TRBV30,TRBJ1-3
CASSKLAGGRYEQYF,.,TRBD2,TRBV6-5,TRBJ2-7
CASSSRGGDGYTF,once,.,TRBV7-3,TRBJ1-2
CASSLGGEDTEAFF,.,.,TRBV7-9,TRBJ1-1
CASSVEQGREETQYF,.,.,TRBV9,TRBJ2-5
CASSRGGFTEAFF,.,.,TRBV12-3/TRBV12-4,TRBJ1-1
CAWSVLRDIYGYTF,.,.,TRBV30,TRBJ1-2
CSATSGHEAFF,.,.,TRBV20-1,TRBJ1-1
CASSHLALGGDDGYTF,once,.,TRBV3-1/TRBV3-2,TRBJ1-2
CASSSHREMAEQFF,.,.,TRBV7-3,TRBJ2-1
CASSASGGHYNEQFF,few,TRBD2,TRBV9,TRBJ2-1
CAWSVRGFKEKLFF,many,.,TRBV30,TRBJ1-4
CASSLAPGLNNSPLHF,.,.,TRBV5-1,TRBJ1-6
CASSLFSGSNQPQHF,few,.,TRBV7-2,TRBJ1-5
CASSLRGASTDTQYF,.,TRBD2,TRBV7-2,TRBJ2-3
CASSEYGSNQPQHF,.,.,TRBV2,TRBJ1-5
CASSLAQGYDYGYTF,.,.,TRBV7-6,TRBJ1-2
CASSLVPFGKGRELFF,.,.,TRBV11-2,TRBJ2-2
CASSSLRQGATYNEQFF,.,TRBD1,TRBV5-1,TRBJ2-1
CASTAGGAYRNTIYF,.,TRBD1,TRBV28,TRBJ1-3
CASSPWGLAGGTDTQYF,.,TRBD2,TRBV7-9,TRBJ2-3
CASSAGTGASNQPQHF,.,TRBD1,TRBV5-6,TRBJ1-5
CASSRSGLAGGRYEQYF,.,TRBD2,TRBV5-6,TRBJ2-7
CASRGPPVTNEKLFF,.,.,TRBV19,TRBJ1-4
CASSRQGDTEAFF,.,TRBD1,TRBV12-3/TRBV12-4,TRBJ1-1
CASSPVGGDTEAFF,.,.,TRBV5-4,TRBJ1-1
CASSLDRGQYNEQFF,.,TRBD1,TRBV5-4,TRBJ2-1
CASSGTGGSNQPQHF,.,TRBD1,TRBV6-5,TRBJ1-5
CASSDSPTQPYGYTF,.,.,TRBV6-4,TRBJ1-2
CASSWDRATNEKLFF,.,TRBD1,TRBV5-5,TRBJ1-4
CASSDPTLYGTGLRQFF,once,TRBD1,TRBV3-1/TRBV3-2,TRBJ2-1
CASSLGPGRTEAFF,.,.,TRBV5-6,TRBJ1-1
CASSLGGAGVSNQPQHF,once,.,TRBV19,TRBJ1-5
CASSLEAGNYEQYF,.,.,TRBV7-2,TRBJ2-7
CASSQGTGIQETQYF,.,TRBD1,TRBV5-1,TRBJ2-5
CASSLGGQRDSTDTQYF,few,.,TRBV5-1,TRBJ2-3
CASSFASPGYNEQFF,.,.,TRBV5-1,TRBJ2-1
CASSYGQGSYNSPLHF,.,.,TRBV6-6,TRBJ1-6
CASSYGQGEYEQYF,once,TRBD1,TRBV2,TRBJ2-7
CASSDSGLGHRLPSYNEQFF,.,.,TRBV6-4,TRBJ2-1
CASSLEPGLKETQYF,.,.,TRBV5-4,TRBJ2-5
CASKGQGNTGELFF,once,TRBD1,TRBV27,TRBJ2-2
CASTVSGGSHWRTQYF,once,TRBD2,TRBV7-2,TRBJ2-5
CASGRGDRANSPLHF,.,TRBD1,TRBV12-5,TRBJ1-6
CASSLSGGSADTQYF,.,.,TRBV5-1,TRBJ2-3
CASSHSPGQNYGYTF,.,TRBD1,TRBV4-1,TRBJ1-2
CASSPGGSAYTEAFF,.,TRBD1,TRBV7-3,TRBJ1-1
CASSFHPGQETQYF,few,.,TRBV7-9,TRBJ2-5
CAWSAGYSLRGYTF,.,.,TRBV30,TRBJ1-2
CSVARTDPSTDTQYF,.,.,TRBV29-1,TRBJ2-3
CASSISGRGQETQYF,.,.,TRBV19,TRBJ2-5
CAWRRGLNYGYTF,.,.,TRBV30,TRBJ1-2
CASRATVRAEQYF,.,.,TRBV7-2,TRBJ2-7